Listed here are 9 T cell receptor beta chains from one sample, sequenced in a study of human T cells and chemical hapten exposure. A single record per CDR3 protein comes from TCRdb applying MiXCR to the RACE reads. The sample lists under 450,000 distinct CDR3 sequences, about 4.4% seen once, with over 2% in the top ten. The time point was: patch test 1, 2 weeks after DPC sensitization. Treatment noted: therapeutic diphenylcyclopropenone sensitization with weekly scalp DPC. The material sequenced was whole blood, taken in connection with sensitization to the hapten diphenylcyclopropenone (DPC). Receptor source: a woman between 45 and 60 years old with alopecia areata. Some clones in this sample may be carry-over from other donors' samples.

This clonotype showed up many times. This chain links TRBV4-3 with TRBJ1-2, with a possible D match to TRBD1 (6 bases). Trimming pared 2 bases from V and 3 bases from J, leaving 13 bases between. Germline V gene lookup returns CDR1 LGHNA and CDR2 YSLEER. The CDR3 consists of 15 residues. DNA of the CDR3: TGCGCCAGCAGCCAACGGACAGAGGGCGACTATGGCTACACCTTC. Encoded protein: CASSQRTEGDYGYTF.

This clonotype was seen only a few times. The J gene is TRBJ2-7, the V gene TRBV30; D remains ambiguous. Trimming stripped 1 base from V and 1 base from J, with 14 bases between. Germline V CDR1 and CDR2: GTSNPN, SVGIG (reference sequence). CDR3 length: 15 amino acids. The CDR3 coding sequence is TGTGCCTGGAGTGACTCGGCAGTCCCATCCTACGAGCAGTACTTC. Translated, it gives CAWSDSAVPSYEQYF.

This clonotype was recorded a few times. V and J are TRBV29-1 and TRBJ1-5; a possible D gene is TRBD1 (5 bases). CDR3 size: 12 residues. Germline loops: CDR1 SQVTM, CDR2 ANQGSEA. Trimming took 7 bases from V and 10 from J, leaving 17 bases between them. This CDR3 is CSAGDGREPQHF. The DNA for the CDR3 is TGCAGCGCGGGGGACGGGCGGGAACCCCAGCATTTT.

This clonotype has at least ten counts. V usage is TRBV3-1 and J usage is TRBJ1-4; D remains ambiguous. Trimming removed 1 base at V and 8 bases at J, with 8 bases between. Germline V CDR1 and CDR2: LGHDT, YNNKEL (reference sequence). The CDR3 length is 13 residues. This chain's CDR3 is CASSQVNGEKLFF. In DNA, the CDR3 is TGTGCCAGCAGCCAAGTCAACGGCGAAAAACTGTTTTTT.

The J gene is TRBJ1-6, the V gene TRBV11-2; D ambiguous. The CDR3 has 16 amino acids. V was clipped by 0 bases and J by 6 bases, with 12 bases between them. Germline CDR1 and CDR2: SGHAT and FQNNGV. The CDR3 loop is CASSLDATGLNSPLHF. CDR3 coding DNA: TGTGCCAGCAGCTTAGATGCAACGGGCCTTAATTCACCCCTCCACTTT.

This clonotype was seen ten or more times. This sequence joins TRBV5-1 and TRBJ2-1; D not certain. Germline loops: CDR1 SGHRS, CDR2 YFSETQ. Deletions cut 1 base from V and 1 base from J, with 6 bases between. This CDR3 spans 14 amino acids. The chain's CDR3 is CASSLSVSYNEQFF. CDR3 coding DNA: TGCGCCAGCAGCTTGAGCGTTTCCTACAATGAGCAGTTCTTC.

The CDR3 protein is CASSSITPTDTQYF. The DNA of the CDR3 is TGTGCCAGCAGCTCAATAACTCCCACAGATACGCAGTATTTT. The V call is TRBV7-9, the J call TRBJ2-3, with unresolved D. Trimming stripped 4 bases from V and 2 bases from J, with 10 bases between. The germline V gene has CDR1 SEHNR and CDR2 FQNEAQ (reference sequence). The CDR3 has 14 amino acids. The whole variable domain, filled in from reference TRBV7-9 and TRBJ2-3, reads DTGVSQNPRHKITKRGQNVTFRCDPISEHNRLYWYRQTLGQGPEFLTYFQNEAQLEKSRLLSDRFSAERPKGSFSTLEIQRTEQGDSAMYLCASSSITPTDTQYFGPGTRLTVL.

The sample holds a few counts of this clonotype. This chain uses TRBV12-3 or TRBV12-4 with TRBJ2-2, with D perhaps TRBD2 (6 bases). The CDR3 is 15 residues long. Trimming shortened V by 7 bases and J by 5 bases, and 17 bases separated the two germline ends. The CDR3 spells CASMGGGARTGELFF. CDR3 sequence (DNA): TGTGCCAGCATGGGTGGCGGGGCCCGGACCGGGGAGCTGTTTTTT.

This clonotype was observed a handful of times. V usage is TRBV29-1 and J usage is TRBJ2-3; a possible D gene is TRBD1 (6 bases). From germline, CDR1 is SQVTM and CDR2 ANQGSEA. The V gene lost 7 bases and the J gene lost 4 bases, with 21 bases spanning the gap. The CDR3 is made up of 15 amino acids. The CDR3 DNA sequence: TGCAGCGGATACCGGGACAAGAAAACGGCAGATACGCAGTATTTT. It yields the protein CSGYRDKKTADTQYF.